These 12 T cell receptor beta chains were all obtained from the same sample, sequenced in a study of radiotherapy plus CTLA-4 blockade in lung cancer (dated by TCRdb to 2017 to 2018). Libraries came from the immunoSEQ multiplex PCR assay. The immuneACCESS repertoire file appears here via TCRdb, limited to in-frame rearrangements. These files lack a portion of the clones; in checked studies, under half of the deficit traces to unresolved V genes, and the cause of the others is not known. Present in this sample are approximately 12,000 clones, 80% to 90% of which were seen just once. The biggest ten clones account for 29% of the sample. The sequences come from peripheral blood, collected from a patient treated with radiotherapy plus ipilimumab. The origin of the receptors is a human donor with non-small cell lung cancer that progressed on radiotherapy plus ipilimumab.

J is TRBJ1-5 and V is TRBV21-1; the table's D call TRBD1 went unverified against the DNA. TRBV21-1 is a documented pseudogene. The CDR3 sequence is 16 residues long. The CDR3: CASSREEGVFGQPQHF. CDR3 nucleotides: TGTGCCAGCAGCAGGGAAGAAGGGGTTTTCGGTCAGCCCCAGCATTTT.

This clone has only a few counts. The chain recombines TRBV13 with TRBJ1-4; D is unresolved. CDR1 is PRHDT and CDR2 is FYEKMQ in the germline V gene (reference sequence). V lost 0 bases and J 5 bases, leaving 10 bases between the germline ends. The CDR3 length is 15 residues. The chain's CDR3 is CASSLGAAQNEKLFF. The CDR3 nucleotides are TGTGCCAGCAGCTTAGGGGCCGCACAAAATGAAAAACTGTTTTTT.

This sequence joins TRBV6-6 and TRBJ2-7; no clear D. The CDR3 sequence is 13 residues long. Trimming removed 2 bases from V and 0 bases from J, with 5 bases in between. Germline values: CDR1 MNHNY, CDR2 SVGAGI (reference sequence). CDR3: CASSYGLSYEQYF. The CDR3 bases are TGTGCCAGCAGTTACGGCCTCTCCTACGAGCAGTACTTC.

The chain combines TRBV7-9 with TRBJ2-1, with TRBD2 matching 7 bases. J was trimmed by 3 bases and V by 6 bases; bases with no gene match: 5. There are 14 residues in the CDR3. Germline CDR1 is SEHNR and CDR2 is FQNEAQ (reference sequence). The CDR3 coding sequence is TGTGCCAGCAGTCCGGGACTACGCTACAATGAGCAGTTCTTC. It yields the protein CASSPGLRYNEQFF.

The CDR3 here is CASSPIAGASYEQYF. Here the CDR3 DNA reads TGTGCCAGTAGTCCAATAGCGGGGGCCTCCTACGAGCAGTACTTC. This sequence joins TRBV19 and TRBJ2-7; 9 nucleotides match TRBD2. The germline V gene has CDR1 LNHDA and CDR2 SQIVND (reference sequence). Trimming cost V 5 bases and J 0 bases; bases outside gene matches: 5. The CDR3 extends over 15 amino acids.

J is TRBJ1-2 and V is TRBV7-2; D is undetermined. Germline-derived CDR1 and CDR2 are SGHTA and FQGNSA. The CDR3 contains 12 residues. The V end lost 1 base, the J end lost 2 bases, and 2 bases lay between the germline ends. The CDR3 is CASSLGNYGYTF. The DNA of the CDR3 is TGTGCCAGCAGCTTAGGGAACTATGGCTACACCTTC. Full variable domain (missing parts from reference TRBV7-2 and TRBJ1-2): GAGVSQSPSNKVTEKGKDVELRCDPISGHTALYWYRQSLGQGLEFLIYFQGNSAPDKSGLPSDRFSAERTGGSVSTLTIQRTQQEDSAVYLCASSLGNYGYTFGSGTRLTVV.

DNA for the CDR3: TGCAGCCCTCCGGACTTTGGGGAGGGGACTAGCACAGATACGCAGTATTTT. Protein product: CSPPDFGEGTSTDTQYF. The chain links TRBV29-1 to TRBJ2-3, with TRBD2 matching over 7 bases. The CDR3 sequence is 17 residues long. The V gene end was trimmed by 8 bases and the J gene end by 0 bases; junction bases not matched to a gene: 17. Germline values: CDR1 SQVTM, CDR2 ANQGSEA.

This sequence joins TRBV6-1 and TRBJ1-2, with TRBD1 as a possible D gene (5 bases). The CDR3 has 12 amino acids. Germline assignment: CDR1 MNHNS and CDR2 SASEGT. Trimming took off 11 bases at V and 2 bases at J, with 12 bases between the two ends. The CDR3 is CASREGNYGYTF. Written as DNA, the CDR3 is TGTGCCTCCCGCGAGGGGAACTATGGCTACACCTTC.

The rearrangement joins TRBV5-1 to TRBJ2-5; D unclear. The CDR3 spans 14 residues. From germline, CDR1 is SGHRS and CDR2 YFSETQ. Trimming stripped 5 bases from V and 1 base from J, with 12 bases between. The CDR3 loop is CASSLERIQETQYF. The CDR3 coding sequence is TGCGCCAGCAGTCTGGAACGGATCCAAGAGACCCAGTACTTC.

In this sample, this clone turned up once. The V and J genes are TRBV7-2 and TRBJ2-5, with TRBD2 identical over 7 bases. The CDR3 runs to 15 residues. Germline V gene data show CDR1 as SGHTA and CDR2 as FQGNSA. The junction had 9 bases not matched to a gene; V was cut back by 1 base and J by 7 bases. In nucleotides, the CDR3 is TGTGCCAGCAGCTTAGAAGCGGGGTCAACGGGGACCCAGTACTTC. It specifies CASSLEAGSTGTQYF. Based on the CDR3 plus reference TRBV7-2 and TRBJ2-5, the full variable domain is GAGVSQSPSNKVTEKGKDVELRCDPISGHTALYWYRQSLGQGLEFLIYFQGNSAPDKSGLPSDRFSAERTGGSVSTLTIQRTQQEDSAVYLCASSLEAGSTGTQYFGPGTRLLVL.

The chain links TRBV11-2 to TRBJ2-3; D is tentatively TRBD1 or TRBD2 (6 bases each). The CDR3 extends over 15 amino acids. Germline V CDR1 and CDR2: SGHAT, FQNNGV. The V and J ends lost 3 bases and 2 bases respectively, with 12 bases between them. The CDR3 coding sequence is TGTGCCAGCAGCTTGCCGGGGGCCCTCACAGATACGCAGTATTTT. Protein sequence: CASSLPGALTDTQYF.

The chain combines TRBV19 with TRBJ2-3; 11 bases map to TRBD2. This CDR3 region has 17 residues. The trim removed 5 bases at V and 5 bases at J, leaving 12 bases unmatched. The germline gives CDR1 LNHDA, CDR2 SQIVND (reference sequence). The CDR3 reads CASSPLASGGPRDTQYF. The CDR3 region has the DNA TGTGCCAGTAGTCCTCTCGCTAGCGGGGGGCCGAGAGATACGCAGTATTTT.